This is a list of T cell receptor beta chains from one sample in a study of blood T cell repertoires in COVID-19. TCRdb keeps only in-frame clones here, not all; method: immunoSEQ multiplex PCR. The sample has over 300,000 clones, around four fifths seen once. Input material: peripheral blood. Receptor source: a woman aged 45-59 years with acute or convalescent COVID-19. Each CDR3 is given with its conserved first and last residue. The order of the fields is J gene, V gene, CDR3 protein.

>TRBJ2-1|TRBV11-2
CASSLTSGVYNEQFF
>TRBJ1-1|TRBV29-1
CSHRDGTEAFF
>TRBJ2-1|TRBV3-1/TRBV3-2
CASSQVSQRGYNEQFF
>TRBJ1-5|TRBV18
CASSPRAGDQPQHF
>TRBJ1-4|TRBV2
CASRPGQGVRTNEKLFF
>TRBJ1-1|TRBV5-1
CASSRGGYRDLNTEAFF
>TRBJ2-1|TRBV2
CASQAAGYNEQFF
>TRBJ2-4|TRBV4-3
CASSQEGMGGAKNIQYF
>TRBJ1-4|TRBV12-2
CASRLVGRF
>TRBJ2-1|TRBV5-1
CASSFTGQGDEQFF
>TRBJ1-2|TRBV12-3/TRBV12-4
CASSFRGNYGYTF
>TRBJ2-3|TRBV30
CAWSPPPTGADTQYF
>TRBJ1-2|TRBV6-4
CASSEDRGYGYTF
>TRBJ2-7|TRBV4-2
CASSQGTFNSYEQYF
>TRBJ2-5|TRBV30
CAWSLAASRETQYF
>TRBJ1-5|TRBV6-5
CASTENSNQPQHF
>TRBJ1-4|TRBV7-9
CASSPGQGNPEKLFF
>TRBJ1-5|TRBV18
CASSLAGDQPQHF
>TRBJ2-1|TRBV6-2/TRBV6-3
CASSSRRVGFQPHEQFF
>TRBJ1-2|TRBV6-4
CASSEGAGETGTVGYTF
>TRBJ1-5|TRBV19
CASSLSAGGSNQPQHF
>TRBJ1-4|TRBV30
CAWRSVNEKLFF
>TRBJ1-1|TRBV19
CASSLLRGTEAFF